This T cell receptor beta chain was retrieved from a study of cytomegalovirus exposure and HLA in healthy donors. Study in general: The same platform used for the 666 first-cohort repertoires was also used for the 120 or so validation repertoires, as a later analysis reported. Study outcomes and limitations: Reports indicated that the classifier achieved high specificity and sensitivity in diagnosing cytomegalovirus status.

This CDR3 contains 15 residues. V shed 0 bases and J shed 2 bases, with 9 bases lying between them. Germline CDR1 and CDR2: SGDLS and YYNGEE. Measured with immunoSEQ multiplex PCR; TCRdb has only the in-frame clones, and not every one. The sample records roughly 260,000 clones, approximately 87% being singletons. These donors were members of the approximately 110-subject validation cohort, a group separate from the approximately 680-subject first cohort. As to this clone: Its antigen is undetermined.

Sequenced material: PBMCs. The rearrangement joins TRBV9 to TRBJ2-1; D possibly corresponds to TRBD2 (6 bases). The TCR originated in a man aged 18 to 29 in good health and CMV-seronegative. The CDR3 region has the DNA TGTGCCAGCAGCGTAGCCCCGGGAGCCTACAATGAGCAGTTCTTC. Encoded protein: CASSVAPGAYNEQFF.